This entry concerns a single T cell receptor beta chain. Antigen: not known. This sample is part of a study of graft-versus-host responses after intestinal transplantation. About the study: Multivisceral, liver-intestinal, or isolated intestinal grafts were transplanted into recipients.

Findings and caveats of the study: The presence of high graft-versus-host to host-versus-graft clonal ratios in allografts characterized patients with graft-donor T cell macrochimerism.

Here immunoSEQ multiplex PCR was the method, and the copy in TCRdb shows in-frame clones only, minus some. This table holds 130,000 or so clones, 85% to 95% found once. Germline V gene sequence: CDR1 SGHTA, CDR2 FQGTGA. The CDR3 is 15 residues long. Trimming stripped 5 bases from V and 1 base from J, with 14 bases between. The input for sequencing was unstimulated CD4+ T cells sorted from spleen or lymph node cells, taken before intestinal transplant. This chain links TRBV7-3 with TRBJ2-5, with a possible D match to TRBD2 (6 bases). This TCR was sampled from a human donor who received an intestinal transplant. CDR3 amino acids: CASSPIPGGQETQYF. The CDR3 coding sequence is TGTGCCAGCAGCCCGATCCCCGGGGGCCAAGAGACCCAGTACTTC.